This T cell receptor beta chain derives from a study of OX40 agonist ivuxolimab in advanced cancers. Study-level findings and limits: At doses 0.1 to 3.0 mg/kg, CD4+ and CD8+ clones expanded. In CD8+ T cells, expanded clones were on average more numerous than in CD4+. Near-lowest levels of clonal expansion characterized partial responders at 0.1-3.0 mg/kg.

Of note for this clone: Its antigen is currently unknown.

The assay was immunoSEQ multiplex PCR, and TCRdb's table has in-frame clones only and misses some. The sample contains several thousand clones, more than 65% of which appear only once. The CDR3 sequence is 17 residues long. Trimming cost V 3 bases and J 2 bases; bases outside gene matches: 9. Germline V gene data show CDR1 as SGHNT and CDR2 as YYREEE (reference sequence). This specimen consisted of CD4+ or CD8+ T cells sorted from blood, obtained in a trial of the OX40 agonist ivuxolimab. This TCR came from an adult with an advanced solid tumor such as melanoma, head and neck, liver or kidney cancer. The chain uses TRBV5-4 and TRBJ2-3; TRBD1 agrees at 10 bases. CDR3 bases: TGTGCCAGCAGCTCCCGAGGACAGGGGGAAATCACAGATACGCAGTATTTT. As protein: CASSSRGQGEITDTQYF.